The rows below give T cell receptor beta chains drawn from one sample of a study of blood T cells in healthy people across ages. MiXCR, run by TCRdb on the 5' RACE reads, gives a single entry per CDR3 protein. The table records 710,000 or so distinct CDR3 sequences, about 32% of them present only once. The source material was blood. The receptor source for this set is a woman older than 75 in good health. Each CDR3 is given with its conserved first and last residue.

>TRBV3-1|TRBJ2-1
CASSQGYTTGVNFNEQFF
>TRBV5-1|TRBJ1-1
CASSQTVDTEAFF
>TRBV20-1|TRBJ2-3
CSASGQSTDTQYF
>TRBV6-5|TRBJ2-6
CASSYTRRTGSGANVLTF
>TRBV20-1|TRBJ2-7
CSASATSGYYEQYF
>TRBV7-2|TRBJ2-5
CASSPGAGGQETQYF
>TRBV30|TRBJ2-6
CAWSVLGRPSSGANVLTF
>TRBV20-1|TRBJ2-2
CSAKGEYTGELFF
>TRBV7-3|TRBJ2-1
CASSLGHASSYNEQFF
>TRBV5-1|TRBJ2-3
CASSLGLAEPTDTQYF
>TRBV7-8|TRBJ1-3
CASSLAARSSGNTIYF
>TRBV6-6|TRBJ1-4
CASSYAGEKLFF